The clone carrying this T cell receptor (beta chain) has just a few counts. Antigen specificity is unknown. Germline V CDR1 and CDR2: MDHEN, SYDVKM. The length of the CDR3 is 12 residues. V lost 1 base and J 13 bases, leaving 13 bases between the germline ends. They isolated at least 7 million PBMCs from each sample. The entry originates in a study of blood T cells in healthy people across ages. A second PCR of 7 to 11 cycles used a sample-barcoded 5' primer and a J-beta primer mix. TCRdb reprocessed the 5' RACE reads with MiXCR, giving one entry per CDR3 protein. This table has hundreds of thousands of distinct CDR3 sequences, approximately 40% appearing once. Whole-study results and caveats: Both higher diversity and more naive CD4+ cells marked long-lived donors when set against aged donors. Unsorted PBMCs ruled out conclusive naive versus antigen-experienced comparison.

Input material: blood. The clonotype was recovered from a man of 80 years or more in good health. The rearrangement uses TRBV28 and TRBJ2-5; no definite D call. Here the CDR3 reads CASSLSEQIRYF. CDR3 sequence (DNA): TGTGCCAGCAGTTTATCAGAGCAGATCAGGTACTTC.